What follows are 8 T cell receptor beta chains derived from one specimen sequenced in a study of T cell changes during pregnancy in multiple sclerosis. TCRdb's table, derived via immunoSEQ multiplex PCR, lists solely in-frame clones and lacks some. Here the sample spans about 29,000 clones, just over 90% being singletons. The input for sequencing was CD8+ T cells from peripheral blood mononuclear cells, taken before pregnancy. Receptors originate from a female donor with multiple sclerosis, enrolled in a pregnancy study.

V is TRBV25-1 and J is TRBJ1-1, with D possibly TRBD1 on 5 matching bases. Germline V gene sequence: CDR1 MGHDK, CDR2 SYGVNS. CDR3 length: 16 amino acids. Trimming removed 3 bases from V and 2 bases from J, with 16 bases in between. The CDR3 protein is CASSERGRAYNTEAFF. CDR3 bases: TGTGCCAGCAGTGAGCGGGGCAGGGCCTACAACACTGAAGCTTTCTTT.

V is TRBV4-3 and J is TRBJ2-7; maybe TRBD1 (5 bases). The CDR3 contains 14 residues. V dropped 3 bases and J dropped 1 base, with 10 bases sitting between them. Germline CDR1 and CDR2: LGHNA and YSLEER. The CDR3 coding sequence is TGCGCCAGCAGCCAGCTTACAGGTTCCTACGAGCAGTACTTC. Amino acids: CASSQLTGSYEQYF.

The chain couples TRBV28 to TRBJ2-6, with 8 bases aligning to TRBD1. Germline CDR1 is MDHEN and CDR2 is SYDVKM. The CDR3 has 18 residues. With V trimmed by 4 bases and J by 1 base, 9 bases remained unmatched. The CDR3 region has the DNA TGTGCCAGCAGTTGGCAGGGGGCCACAACTTCTGGGGCCAACGTCCTGACTTTC. Translated: CASSWQGATTSGANVLTF.

The chain couples TRBV10-3 to TRBJ2-1; TRBD1 matches 10 bases. CDR1 is ENHRY and CDR2 is SYGVKD in the germline V gene. The CDR3 has 14 amino acids. V lost 6 bases, J lost 6 bases, and 5 bases stayed unmatched. The CDR3 protein is CAISARTGGNEQFF. Here the CDR3 DNA reads TGTGCCATCAGCGCCCGGACAGGGGGCAATGAGCAGTTCTTC.

The rearrangement joins TRBV27 to TRBJ2-7, with a weak D call TRBD2 (6 bases). CDR1 and CDR2 from the germline V gene are MNHEY and SMNVEV (reference sequence). V lost 2 bases to trimming and J lost 3 bases, with 8 bases between them. CDR3 length equals 13 residues. The CDR3 reads CASSLMGGYEQYF. CDR3 in DNA: TGTGCCAGCAGTTTAATGGGGGGCTACGAGCAGTACTTC.

Concerning this clone itself: At the DNA level, this CDR3 is encoded by other sequences in the same sample as well. This chain connects TRBV4-1 to TRBJ2-7; TRBD2 matches 8 bases. J lost 2 bases, V lost 2 bases, and 2 bases had no gene match. Germline loops: CDR1 MGHRA, CDR2 YSYEKL. This CDR3 comprises 14 residues. The CDR3 DNA reads TGCGCCAGCAGCCAAACTAGCGGCACCTACGAGCAGTACTTC. Encoded protein: CASSQTSGTYEQYF.

This chain uses TRBV7-9 with TRBJ2-7; 8 nucleotides agree with TRBD2. The CDR3 length is 13 residues. With V trimmed by 6 bases and J by 9 bases, 10 bases remained unmatched. The germline gives CDR1 SEHNR, CDR2 FQNEAQ (reference sequence). As DNA, the CDR3 is TGTGCCAGCAGTCTTTTCGGGGGGGAACGGCAGTACTTC. The encoded protein is CASSLFGGERQYF.

The J gene is TRBJ1-1, the V gene TRBV6-4; maybe TRBD1 (6 bases). Trimming pared 6 bases from V and 4 bases from J, leaving 12 bases between. There are 13 residues in the CDR3. In germline, CDR1 is MRHNA, CDR2 SNTAGT. The DNA of the CDR3 is TGTGCCAGCAGCCAGGGGTACCGCACTGAAGCTTTCTTT. Protein: CASSQGYRTEAFF.